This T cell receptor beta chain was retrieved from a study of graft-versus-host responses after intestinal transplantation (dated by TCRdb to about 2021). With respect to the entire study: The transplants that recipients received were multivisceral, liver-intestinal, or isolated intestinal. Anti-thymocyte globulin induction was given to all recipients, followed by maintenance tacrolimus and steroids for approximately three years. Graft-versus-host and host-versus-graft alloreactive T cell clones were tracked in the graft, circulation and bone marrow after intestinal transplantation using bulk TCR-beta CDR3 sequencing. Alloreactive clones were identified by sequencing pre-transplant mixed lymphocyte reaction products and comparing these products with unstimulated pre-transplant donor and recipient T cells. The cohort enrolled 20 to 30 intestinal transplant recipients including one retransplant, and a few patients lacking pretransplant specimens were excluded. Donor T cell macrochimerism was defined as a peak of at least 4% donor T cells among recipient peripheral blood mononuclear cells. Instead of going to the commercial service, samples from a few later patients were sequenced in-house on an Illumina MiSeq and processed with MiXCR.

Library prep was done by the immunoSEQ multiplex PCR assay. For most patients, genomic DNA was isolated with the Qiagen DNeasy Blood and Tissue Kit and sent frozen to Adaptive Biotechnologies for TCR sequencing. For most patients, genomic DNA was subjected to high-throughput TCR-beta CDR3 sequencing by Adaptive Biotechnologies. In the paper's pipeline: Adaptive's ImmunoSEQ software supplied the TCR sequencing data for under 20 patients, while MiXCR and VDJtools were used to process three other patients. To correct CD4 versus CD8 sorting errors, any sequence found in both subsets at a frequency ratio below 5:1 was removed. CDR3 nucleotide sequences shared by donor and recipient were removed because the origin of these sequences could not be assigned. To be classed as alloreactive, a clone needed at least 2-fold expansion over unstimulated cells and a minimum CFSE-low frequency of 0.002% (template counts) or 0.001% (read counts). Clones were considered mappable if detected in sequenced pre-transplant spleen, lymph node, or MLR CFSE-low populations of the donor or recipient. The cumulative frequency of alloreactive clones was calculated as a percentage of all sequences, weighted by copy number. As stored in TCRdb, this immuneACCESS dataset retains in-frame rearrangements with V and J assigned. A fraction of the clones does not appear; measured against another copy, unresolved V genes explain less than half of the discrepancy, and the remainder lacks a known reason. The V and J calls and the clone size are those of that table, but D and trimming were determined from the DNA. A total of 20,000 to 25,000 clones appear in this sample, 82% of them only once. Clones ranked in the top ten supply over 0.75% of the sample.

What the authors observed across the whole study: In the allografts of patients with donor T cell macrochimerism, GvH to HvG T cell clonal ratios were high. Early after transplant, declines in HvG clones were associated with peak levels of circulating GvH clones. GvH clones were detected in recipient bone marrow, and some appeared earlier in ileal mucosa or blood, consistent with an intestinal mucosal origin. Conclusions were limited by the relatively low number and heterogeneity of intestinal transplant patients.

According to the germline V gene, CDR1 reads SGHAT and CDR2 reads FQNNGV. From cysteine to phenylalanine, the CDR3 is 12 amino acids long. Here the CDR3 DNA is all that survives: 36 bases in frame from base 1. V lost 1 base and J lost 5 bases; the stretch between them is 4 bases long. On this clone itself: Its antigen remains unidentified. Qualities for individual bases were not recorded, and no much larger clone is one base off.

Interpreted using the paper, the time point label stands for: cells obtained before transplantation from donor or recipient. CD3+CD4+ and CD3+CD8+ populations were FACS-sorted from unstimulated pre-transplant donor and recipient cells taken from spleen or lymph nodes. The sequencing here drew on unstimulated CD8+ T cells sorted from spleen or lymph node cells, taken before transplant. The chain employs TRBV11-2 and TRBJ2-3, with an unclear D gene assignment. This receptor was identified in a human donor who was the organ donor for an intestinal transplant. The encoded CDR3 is CASSLGGDTQYF. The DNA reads TGTGCCAGCAGCTTAGGGGGAGATACGCAGTATTTT.